This T cell receptor beta chain was retrieved from a study of T cells in Graves' hyperthyroidism and ophthalmopathy. Study-wide results and caveats: For ophthalmopathy, model prediction preceded onset by a median approximately 6 months.

Amplified TCR beta CDR3 regions derived from RNA transcripts. Initially, a first-round RT-PCR of the TCR CDR3 employed the HTBI primer set. Via MiXCR, TCRdb re-called the multiplex PCR reads, giving one row per CDR3 protein. The sample yields 300,000 to 350,000 distinct CDR3 sequences, 15% to 20% seen once. The CDR3 has 14 residues. Deletions cut 3 bases from V and 3 bases from J, with 12 bases between. This clonotype was counted ten times or more. The antigen is undetermined. The chain links TRBV12-3 or TRBV12-4 to TRBJ2-7; TRBD2 might be the D (6 bases). The sample was blood. The clonotype originates from a woman in her 40s with Graves' ophthalmopathy. CDR3 DNA sequence: TGTGCCAGCAGTTTGACTAGTTTCAGCTACGAGCAGTACTTC. Translating it yields CASSLTSFSYEQYF.